This T cell receptor (beta chain) derives from a study of T cell responses to AZD1222 COVID-19 vaccine. Broader study findings: In all cases, repertoires were sampled only after the peak T cell response.

TCRdb's copy holds only in-frame clones and misses some; the assay was immunoSEQ multiplex PCR. Here the sample spans roughly 150,000 clones, 80% to 95% being singletons. Comments on this clone: Its antigen is undetermined.

Trimming left V 0 bases short and J 0 bases short, with 8 bases between. Germline lookup yields CDR1 SGDLS and CDR2 YYNGEE. This CDR3 contains 15 residues. This TCR was recovered from an adult in good health. The rearrangement joins TRBV9 to TRBJ2-3; D is undetermined. Sequencing was performed on peripheral blood, taken on day 0 of AZD1222 vaccination. For the CDR3, the DNA is TGTGCCAGCAGCGTAGGAGGTTCTAGCACAGATACGCAGTATTTT. Translating it yields CASSVGGSSTDTQYF.